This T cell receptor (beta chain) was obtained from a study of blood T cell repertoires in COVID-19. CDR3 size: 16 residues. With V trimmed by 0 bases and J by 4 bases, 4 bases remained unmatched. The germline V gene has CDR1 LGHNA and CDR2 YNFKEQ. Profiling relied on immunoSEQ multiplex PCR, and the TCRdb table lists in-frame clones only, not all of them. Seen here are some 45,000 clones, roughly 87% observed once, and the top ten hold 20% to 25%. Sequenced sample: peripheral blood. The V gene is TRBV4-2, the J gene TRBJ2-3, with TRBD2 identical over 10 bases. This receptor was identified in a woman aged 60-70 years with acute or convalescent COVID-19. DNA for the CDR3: TGTGCCAGCAGCCAAGATTTAGCGGGGGGATCAGATACGCAGTATTTT. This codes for CASSQDLAGGSDTQYF.